Shown below are 11 T cell receptor beta chains from a single sample sequenced in a study of T cells in Graves' hyperthyroidism and ophthalmopathy. RNA transcripts provided the source from which TCR beta CDR3 regions were amplified. The HTBI primer set drove a first-round RT-PCR of the TCR CDR3. TCRdb ran MiXCR on the multiplex PCR reads and lists one entry per CDR3 protein. The sample lists around 350,000 distinct CDR3 sequences, about a fifth seen once, with about 3.7% in the top ten. The specimen was blood. The receptor source for this set is a woman between 18 and 30 years old with Graves' hyperthyroidism.

The table lists this clonotype with a few counts. The chain links TRBV5-1 to TRBJ2-5; D gene uncertain. Germline assignment: CDR1 SGHRS and CDR2 YFSETQ. The germline V and J ends were trimmed by 0 bases and 2 bases, with 11 bases remaining between them. The CDR3 is 15 residues long. For the CDR3, the DNA is TGCGCCAGCAGCTTGGGTCAAACAAGACAAGAGACCCAGTACTTC. Protein: CASSLGQTRQETQYF.

The chain is built from TRBV6-2 or TRBV6-3 and TRBJ2-7; 8 bases are shared with TRBD2. Trimming at V came to 4 bases and at J to 2 bases, leaving 7 bases not matched to a gene. This CDR3 has 15 residues. CDR1 is MNHEY and CDR2 is SVGEGT in the germline V gene. The CDR3 sequence: CASSSAGGGTYEQYF. CDR3 DNA: TGTGCCAGCAGTTCCGCCGGCGGGGGGACCTACGAGCAGTACTTC.

This clonotype was picked up many times. The genes are TRBV3-1 and TRBJ2-5; D ambiguous. CDR1 is LGHDT and CDR2 is YNNKEL in the germline V gene (reference sequence). The CDR3 consists of 14 residues. V shed 2 bases and J shed 0 bases, with 7 bases lying between them. CDR3 in DNA: TGTGCCAGCAGCCAAAGAGTCAACCAAGAGACCCAGTACTTC. The encoded protein is CASSQRVNQETQYF.

This clonotype was detected ten times or more. This chain connects TRBV6-1 to TRBJ2-5; D gene uncertain. Trimming stripped 6 bases from V and 2 bases from J, with 13 bases between. The CDR3 runs to 14 residues. The V gene's germline CDR1 is MNHNS and CDR2 SASEGT. The CDR3 DNA reads as TGTGCCAGCAGCAACACAGCCTCGCAAGAGACCCAGTACTTC. It codes for CASSNTASQETQYF.

This clonotype was observed a single time. This chain uses TRBV28 with TRBJ2-7; maybe TRBD2 (5 bases). This CDR3 spans 14 amino acids. CDR1 and CDR2 (germline): MDHEN, SYDVKM. The V end was cut by 3 bases, the J end by 8 bases, with 17 bases between. DNA of the CDR3: TGTGCCAGCAGTTTTAGGTCCCGGACTCACAAGCAGTACTTC. This sequence encodes CASSFRSRTHKQYF.

This clonotype was detected a few times. V and J are TRBV4-1 and TRBJ1-5; D is perhaps TRBD1 (6 bases). The CDR3 is 16 amino acids. From germline, CDR1 is MGHRA and CDR2 YSYEKL. V was shortened by 0 bases and J by 6 bases, with 15 bases between the two germline ends. In DNA, the CDR3 is TGCGCCAGCAGCCAAGATTCGATAGTACAGGGTCAGCCCCAGCATTTT. Translating gives CASSQDSIVQGQPQHF.

The chain employs TRBV9 and TRBJ1-1; 10 positions agree with TRBD1. The V gene's germline CDR1 is SGDLS and CDR2 YYNGEE. After removal of 2 bases from V and 6 bases from J, the junction contained 7 bases not matched to a gene. The CDR3 spans 15 residues. Here the CDR3 DNA reads TGTGCCAGCAGCGTTTCCGGACAGGGGGAATCTGAAGCTTTCTTT. It encodes CASSVSGQGESEAFF.

This clonotype was recorded at least ten times. The chain recombines TRBV12-3 or TRBV12-4 with TRBJ2-3, with a possible D match to TRBD1 (5 bases). This CDR3 comprises 15 residues. Trimming shortened V by 7 bases and J by 4 bases, and 18 bases separated the two germline ends. CDR3 region: CASIKLTGVPDTQYF. The CDR3 DNA sequence: TGTGCCAGCATTAAACTCACAGGAGTTCCAGATACGCAGTATTTT.

This clonotype was counted at least ten times. This sequence joins TRBV6-1 and TRBJ1-5; D uncertain. Per germline, CDR1 MNHNS and CDR2 SASEGT. The CDR3 has 15 amino acids. V was pared by 0 bases and J by 3 bases, with 9 bases between. CDR3 loop: CASSEATASNQPQHF. In nucleotides, the CDR3 is TGTGCCAGCAGTGAAGCAACAGCATCCAATCAGCCCCAGCATTTT.

This clonotype was observed many times. The chain combines TRBV20-1 with TRBJ1-2; the D gene is possibly TRBD1 (6 bases). The CDR3 contains 15 residues. Germline CDR1 DFQATT, CDR2 SNEGSKA (reference sequence). With 5 bases removed from V and 3 bases from J, the gap between germline ends came to 19 bases. CDR3 nucleotides: TGCAGTGCTGGGATACAGGGTCTCCCCTACTATGGCTACACCTTC. The encoded protein is CSAGIQGLPYYGYTF.

The V gene is TRBV2, the J gene TRBJ2-7; the D gene is possibly TRBD1 (6 bases). The V gene's germline CDR1 is SNHLY and CDR2 FYNNEI. The CDR3 is 14 amino acids. Trimming took 8 bases from V and 2 from J, leaving 16 bases between them. CDR3 nucleotide sequence: TGTGCCAGCCGGGCCCGGACAGTTCCCTACGAGCAGTACTTC. Translating it yields CASRARTVPYEQYF.